The 9 T cell receptor beta chains presented below share a single source sample, sequenced in a study of blood T cell repertoires in COVID-19. Generated by immunoSEQ multiplex PCR, the TCRdb table keeps only in-frame clones and is missing some. Counted here are around 270,000 clones, around 90% occurring once; the ten biggest clones make up 2% to 3%. Sequences were obtained from peripheral blood. The receptors here all came from a person aged 18 to 29 with COVID-19, enrolled during active disease.

The chain couples TRBV19 to TRBJ1-6, with 7 positions matching TRBD1. Germline loops: CDR1 LNHDA, CDR2 SQIVND (reference sequence). The ends lost 0 bases at V and 7 bases at J; junction bases unmatched: 6. The CDR3 is 16 residues long. The CDR3 DNA is TGTGCCAGTAGTATAGACCTACAGGGGTGGAATTCACCCCTCCACTTT. As protein: CASSIDLQGWNSPLHF. Looking up the rest from reference TRBV19 and TRBJ1-6 gives the full variable domain: DGGITQSPKYLFRKEGQNVTLSCEQNLNHDAMYWYRQDPGQGLRLIYYSQIVNDFQKGDIAEGYSVSREKKESFPLTVTSAQKNPTAFYLCASSIDLQGWNSPLHFGNGTRLTVT.

The rearrangement uses TRBV4-1 and TRBJ2-1; TRBD2 matches 10 bases. Germline CDR1 reads MGHRA; CDR2 reads YSYEKL. Trimming took 6 bases from V and 4 from J; bases not matched to a gene: 12. This CDR3 region has 17 residues. CDR3 DNA: TGCGCCAGCAGTCAGCTCGTAGCGGGAGGATTTTACAATGAGCAGTTCTTC. Its protein is CASSQLVAGGFYNEQFF.

The genes are TRBV6-1 and TRBJ1-2; the match to TRBD1 covers 7 bases. This CDR3 spans 17 amino acids. Germline assignment: CDR1 MNHNS and CDR2 SASEGT. Unmatched junction bases numbered 11, after V lost 3 bases and J lost 1 base. This CDR3 reads CASSEIGGQDLNYGYTF. The CDR3 DNA sequence: TGTGCCAGCAGTGAGATAGGCGGACAGGACCTTAACTATGGCTACACCTTC.

This clone appeared a single time. V is TRBV3-1 (or the pseudogene TRBV3-2) and J is TRBJ2-5; tentatively, D is TRBD1 (6 bases). Trimming took 1 base from V and 4 from J, leaving 10 bases between them. CDR3 size: 14 residues. Germline CDR1 and CDR2: LGHDT and YNNKEL (reference sequence). CDR3 region: CASSQVDSTETQYF. The CDR3 DNA reads as TGTGCCAGCAGCCAAGTGGACAGCACAGAGACCCAGTACTTC.

V is TRBV28 and J is TRBJ1-5, with D possibly being TRBD1 (5 bases). Trimming stripped 5 bases from V and 4 bases from J, with 12 bases between. The CDR3 spans 14 residues. Germline V gene lookup returns CDR1 MDHEN and CDR2 SYDVKM. CDR3 residues: CASSRTNRNQPQHF. In DNA form, the CDR3 reads TGTGCCAGCAGTCGGACAAACCGGAATCAGCCCCAGCATTTT.

V is TRBV10-2 and J is TRBJ2-7; 7 positions match TRBD2. Per the germline V gene, CDR1 is WSHSY and CDR2 is SAAADI. The J segment lost 2 bases and the V segment lost 4 bases, leaving 8 bases of the junction unmatched. This CDR3 comprises 15 residues. CDR3 amino acids: CASSVSSGRAYEQYF. In DNA form, the CDR3 reads TGCGCCAGCAGTGTCTCTAGCGGACGTGCCTACGAGCAGTACTTC.

The V call is TRBV5-1, the J call TRBJ2-5; perhaps TRBD2 as D (6 bases). The CDR3 consists of 13 residues. Trimming pared 4 bases from V and 7 bases from J, leaving 14 bases between. In germline, CDR1 is SGHRS, CDR2 YFSETQ. The CDR3 DNA reads TGCGCCAGCAGCGGCCCCGGGAGTGGGACCCAGTACTTC. Encoded protein: CASSGPGSGTQYF.

DNA of the CDR3: TGTGCCAGCAGTGAAGTCAGAAGCACAGATACGCAGTATTTT. Translating it yields CASSEVRSTDTQYF. This chain joins TRBV6-1 and TRBJ2-3; D ambiguous. Trimming took off 1 base at V and 0 bases at J, with 5 bases between the two ends. The CDR3 consists of 14 residues. Looked up from germline, CDR1 is MNHNS and CDR2 is SASEGT.

The genes are TRBV20-1 and TRBJ2-1; D is ambiguous. V was pared by 3 bases and J by 0 bases, with 6 bases between. This CDR3 spans 13 amino acids. The germline CDR1 and CDR2 sequences are DFQATT and SNEGSKA (reference sequence). The CDR3 protein is CSASLGSYNEQFF. CDR3 nucleotides: TGCAGTGCTAGTCTAGGCTCCTACAATGAGCAGTTCTTC.